The 24 T cell receptor beta chains given below trace back to one sample, sequenced in a study of T cell changes during pregnancy in multiple sclerosis. Method: immunoSEQ multiplex PCR; TCRdb's copy keeps in-frame clones and lacks some. The sample holds about 49,000 clones, approximately 95% seen once. Sequencing was performed on CD8+ T cells from peripheral blood mononuclear cells, taken in the first trimester of pregnancy. Source of these receptors: a female donor with multiple sclerosis, enrolled in a pregnancy study.

The chain carries TRBV27 and TRBJ2-1; a weak D match, TRBD1 (6 bases). The CDR3 contains 19 residues. Germline CDR1 MNHEY, CDR2 SMNVEV (reference sequence). The V gene lost 8 bases and the J gene lost 0 bases, with 26 bases spanning the gap. CDR3 amino acids: CASGGGFDSSGSSYNEQFF. For the CDR3, the DNA is TGTGCCAGCGGGGGCGGGTTCGATTCAAGCGGAAGCTCCTACAATGAGCAGTTCTTC.

The chain employs TRBV5-1 and TRBJ1-2; 7 bases are shared with TRBD1. The CDR3 consists of 15 residues. The V segment lost 4 bases and the J segment 4 bases; nucleotides outside the gene matches: 10. Germline V CDR1 and CDR2: SGHRS, YFSETQ. The CDR3 sequence: CASSVGRDRIYGYTF. CDR3 bases: TGCGCCAGCAGCGTGGGAAGGGACAGAATCTATGGCTACACCTTC.

The J gene is TRBJ1-1, the V gene TRBV28, with TRBD1 identical over 7 bases. The CDR3 is made up of 15 amino acids. Trimming removed 4 bases from V and 4 bases from J; junction bases left unmatched: 9. Per germline, CDR1 MDHEN and CDR2 SYDVKM. This CDR3 reads CASSSTGAGGTEAFF. Written as DNA, the CDR3 is TGTGCCAGCAGTTCTACAGGGGCTGGGGGCACTGAAGCTTTCTTT.

The chain has TRBV5-1 and TRBJ1-2; D is unresolved. V was cut by 3 bases and J by 0 bases, with 6 bases left in between. The germline gives CDR1 SGHRS, CDR2 YFSETQ. This CDR3 spans 13 amino acids. CDR3 amino acids: CASSSTSNYGYTF. The CDR3 coding sequence is TGCGCCAGCAGCTCGACATCTAACTATGGCTACACCTTC.

This clone was observed once. The V call is TRBV7-6, the J call TRBJ1-4; D possibly corresponds to TRBD1 (6 bases). The CDR3 loop spans 14 amino acids. Germline V gene lookup returns CDR1 SGHVS and CDR2 FNYEAQ. V lost 3 bases and J lost 7, with 12 bases in between. The CDR3 DNA follows: TGTGCCAGCAGCTTCCGAATAGGGGGTGAAAAACTGTTTTTT. Its translation is CASSFRIGGEKLFF.

V and J are TRBV7-9 and TRBJ2-5; 9 bases are a match to TRBD2. This CDR3 comprises 15 residues. Germline CDR1 SEHNR, CDR2 FQNEAQ (reference sequence). The V segment lost 4 bases and the J segment 5 bases; nucleotides outside the gene matches: 8. The CDR3 nucleotides are TGTGCCAGCAGCTCCTTAGCGGGAGTAAGTGAGACCCAGTACTTC. It specifies CASSSLAGVSETQYF. Combining the CDR3 with reference TRBV7-9 and TRBJ2-5 gives the whole variable domain DTGVSQNPRHKITKRGQNVTFRCDPISEHNRLYWYRQTLGQGPEFLTYFQNEAQLEKSRLLSDRFSAERPKGSFSTLEIQRTEQGDSAMYLCASSSLAGVSETQYFGPGTRLLVL.

The V call is TRBV5-6, the J call TRBJ1-5; 10 nucleotides agree with TRBD1. Germline V gene sequence: CDR1 SGHDT, CDR2 YYEEEE. After removal of 0 bases from V and 4 bases from J, the junction contained 1 base not matched to a gene. This CDR3 comprises 15 residues. The chain's CDR3 is CASSLGQGANQPQHF. The CDR3 DNA sequence: TGTGCCAGCAGCTTGGGACAGGGGGCGAATCAGCCCCAGCATTTT.

The chain combines TRBV10-2 with TRBJ1-2; 9 bases are a match to TRBD1. Trimming took 2 bases from V and 6 from J; bases not matched to a gene: 10. In germline, CDR1 is WSHSY, CDR2 SAAADI. This CDR3 has 16 residues. CDR3 residues: CASSEETGGGWDGYTF. The CDR3 DNA reads TGCGCCAGCAGTGAGGAGACAGGGGGTGGATGGGATGGCTACACCTTC.

The genes are TRBV10-3 and TRBJ1-2; 12 bases line up with TRBD1. The length of the CDR3 is 16 residues. The V gene's germline CDR1 is ENHRY and CDR2 SYGVKD. J lost 4 bases, V lost 4 bases, and 7 bases had no gene match. CDR3 sequence reads: CAISVGQGAVGYGYTF. The CDR3 DNA sequence: TGTGCCATCAGTGTGGGACAGGGGGCAGTAGGCTATGGCTACACCTTC.

The V gene is TRBV7-8, the J gene TRBJ2-2; 8 nucleotides line up with TRBD1. Trimming removed 7 bases from V and 3 bases from J; junction bases left unmatched: 16. CDR1 and CDR2 from the germline V gene are SGHVS and FQNEAQ. The CDR3 is 18 amino acids. CDR3 sequence reads: CASTLIRTGQGDTGELFF. As DNA, the CDR3 is TGTGCCAGCACCCTGATACGGACAGGGCAAGGAGACACCGGGGAGCTGTTTTTT.

The chain uses TRBV4-3 and TRBJ2-6; weak D call: TRBD2 (7 bases). V lost 0 bases to trimming and J lost 4 bases, with 10 bases between them. This CDR3 is 16 amino acids long. The germline V gene has CDR1 LGHNA and CDR2 YSLEER. The CDR3 sequence is CASSQDRGAGANVLTF. The CDR3 region has the DNA TGCGCCAGCAGCCAAGATCGGGGGGCGGGGGCCAACGTCCTGACTTTC.

This chain links TRBV4-1 with TRBJ2-7; 7 bases line up with TRBD2. The CDR3 extends over 16 amino acids. V lost 1 base to trimming and J lost 5 bases; unmatched junction nucleotides: 11. Looked up from germline, CDR1 is MGHRA and CDR2 is YSYEKL. CDR3 DNA: TGCGCCAGCAGCCAAGTTGTCACTAGCGTCGACGACGAGCAGTACTTC. Protein product: CASSQVVTSVDDEQYF.

This clone was observed a single time. The chain carries TRBV4-2 and TRBJ1-1, with D possibly being TRBD1 (6 bases). The CDR3 spans 13 residues. Germline V gene lookup returns CDR1 LGHNA and CDR2 YNFKEQ. Between the trimmed V and J ends, which lost 0 bases and 11 bases, there was a span of 13 bases. The CDR3 loop reads CASSQDFRQGAFF. The CDR3 DNA reads as TGTGCCAGCAGCCAAGATTTTCGGCAGGGGGCTTTCTTT.

Here the CDR3 DNA reads TGCGCCAGCAGCCAGGTAGGACAGGGAGGAGTTGGCACAGATACGCAGTATTTT. Residues: CASSQVGQGGVGTDTQYF. The rearrangement links TRBV4-1 to TRBJ2-3, with TRBD1 matching over 8 bases. The germline V gene encodes CDR1 MGHRA and CDR2 YSYEKL. This CDR3 has 18 residues. The V segment lost 3 bases and the J segment 1 base; nucleotides outside the gene matches: 12.

The V gene is TRBV6-1, the J gene TRBJ1-2; TRBD1 matches 9 bases. The CDR3 contains 14 residues. CDR1 is MNHNS, CDR2 SASEGT, per germline. Trimming cost V 0 bases and J 8 bases; bases outside gene matches: 4. The CDR3 DNA sequence: TGTGCCAGCAGTGAAGCACAGGGGGCGCGGGGCTACACCTTC. Its protein product is CASSEAQGARGYTF.

The chain carries TRBV27 and TRBJ2-7; TRBD1 agrees at 9 bases. Germline assignment: CDR1 MNHEY and CDR2 SMNVEV (reference sequence). Losses at the gene ends were 5 bases for V and 3 bases for J; bases not matched to a gene: 8. This CDR3 region has 15 residues. The CDR3 coding sequence is TGTGCCAGCAGTCCCAGGACAGGGGTTAGCTACGAGCAGTACTTC. Amino acids: CASSPRTGVSYEQYF.

This chain links TRBV7-2 with TRBJ2-7; 12 positions match TRBD2. The V and J ends lost 6 bases and 5 bases, in that order; junction bases with no gene match: 5. This CDR3 contains 14 residues. CDR1 SGHTA and CDR2 FQGNSA come from the germline V gene. The CDR3 nucleotides read TGTGCCAGCAGTGACGGACTAGCGGGAAACGAGCAGTACTTC. Translating it yields CASSDGLAGNEQYF.

This clone showed up just once. This chain joins TRBV5-6 and TRBJ2-7; 8 positions agree with TRBD1. Germline CDR1 and CDR2: SGHDT and YYEEEE. The CDR3 is 13 amino acids. Unmatched junction bases numbered 4, after V lost 5 bases and J lost 3 bases. The CDR3 nucleotides are TGTGCCAGCAGTGGACAGGGAGACTACGAGCAGTACTTC. Its translation: CASSGQGDYEQYF.

The chain recombines TRBV5-6 with TRBJ2-4; D call uncertain. Germline CDR1 and CDR2: SGHDT and YYEEEE. Trimming shortened V by 4 bases and J by 6 bases, and 11 bases separated the two germline ends. The CDR3 is 13 residues long. The CDR3 is CASSPAAVNIQYF. The CDR3 DNA follows: TGTGCCAGCAGCCCCGCCGCGGTAAACATTCAGTACTTC.

This clone was counted once. The chain has TRBV5-4 and TRBJ2-2; 9 positions match TRBD2. The CDR3 runs to 15 residues. Germline CDR1 reads SGHNT; CDR2 reads YYREEE (reference sequence). Trimming cost V 4 bases and J 3 bases; bases outside gene matches: 4. The CDR3 sequence is CASSRGRAHTGELFF. As DNA, the CDR3 is TGTGCCAGCAGCCGCGGGAGGGCCCACACCGGGGAGCTGTTTTTT. Complete variable domain (other parts from reference TRBV5-4 and TRBJ2-2): ETGVTQSPTHLIKTRGQQVTLRCSSQSGHNTVSWYQQALGQGPQFIFQYYREEENGRGNFPPRFSGLQFPNYSSELNVNALELDDSALYLCASSRGRAHTGELFFGEGSRLTVL.

V gene TRBV18 combines with J gene TRBJ1-1; D is possibly TRBD1 (6 bases). Per germline, CDR1 KGHSH and CDR2 LQKENI. Trimming took 4 bases from V and 0 from J, leaving 9 bases between them. The CDR3 sequence is 14 residues long. This CDR3 is CASSQRGMNTEAFF. The DNA of the CDR3 is TGTGCCAGCTCACAAAGGGGGATGAACACTGAAGCTTTCTTT.

By sample share, this clone is medium-sized. This chain uses TRBV28 with TRBJ1-4; D is ambiguous. The germline V gene encodes CDR1 MDHEN and CDR2 SYDVKM. V was shortened by 3 bases and J by 11 bases, with 13 bases between the two germline ends. This CDR3 spans 13 amino acids. CDR3 sequence (DNA): TGTGCCAGCAGTTTCCGGGGTTTCGGGAAACTGTTTTTT. This codes for CASSFRGFGKLFF.

The chain has TRBV27 and TRBJ1-3, with a tentative D call TRBD1 (5 bases). CDR3 length equals 15 residues. The ends were cut back, 5 bases at V and 2 bases at J, with 13 bases in the middle. Germline V gene lookup returns CDR1 MNHEY and CDR2 SMNVEV (reference sequence). CDR3 protein: CASSASAGTGNTIYF. As DNA, the CDR3 is TGTGCCAGCAGTGCCTCTGCAGGGACTGGAAACACCATATATTTT.

The gene calls are TRBV30 and TRBJ2-2; perhaps TRBD2 as D (5 bases). Germline CDR1 reads GTSNPN; CDR2 reads SVGIG (reference sequence). The V and J ends lost 7 bases and 7 bases respectively, with 10 bases between them. This CDR3 region has 11 residues. DNA for the CDR3: TGTGCCTACCGGACTCACGGGGAGCTGTTTTTT. The encoded protein is CAYRTHGELFF. Full variable domain (missing parts from reference TRBV30 and TRBJ2-2): SQTIHQWPATLVQPVGSPLSLECTVEGTSNPNLYWYRQAAGRGLQLLFYSVGIGQISSEVPQNLSASRPQDRQFILSSKKLLLSDSGFYLCAYRTHGELFFGEGSRLTVL.